A selection of T cell receptor beta chains follows, all from one sample in a study of shared clonotypes between healthy human individuals. Here immunoSEQ multiplex PCR was the method, and the copy in TCRdb shows in-frame clones only, minus some. The repertoire holds 500,000 to 550,000 clones, with roughly 95% as singletons. Sample: naive CD4+ T cells sorted from blood. All receptors derive from a woman in her 30s in good health. Each CDR3 is given with its conserved first and last residue. D genes are given only for firm matches. Not all rows give a size; the values are once, few, many and, for expanded clones, a class.

clone_size d_call j_call v_call cdr3_aa cdr3_nt
- - TRBJ2-5 TRBV5-8 CASSLLSFRTPGETQYF TGTGCCAGCAGCTTGTTATCCTTTAGGACGCCCGGGGAGACCCAGTACTTC
- TRBD1 TRBJ1-1 TRBV7-9 CASTPGQVNTEAFF TGTGCCAGCACTCCGGGACAGGTGAACACTGAAGCTTTCTTT
- TRBD1 TRBJ2-3 TRBV9 CASGQGATDTQYF TGTGCCAGCGGACAGGGGGCTACAGATACGCAGTATTTT
- TRBD2 TRBJ2-1 TRBV13 CASSLNSGSSYNEQFF TGTGCCAGCAGCTTAAATAGCGGGAGCTCCTACAATGAGCAGTTCTTC
- - TRBJ2-4 TRBV5-1 CASSSDSKNIQYF TGCGCCAGCAGTTCGGACAGCAAAAACATTCAGTACTTC
- TRBD1 TRBJ2-5 TRBV5-8 CASSLTGQGWQETQYF TGTGCCAGCAGCCTAACTGGACAGGGCTGGCAAGAGACCCAGTACTTC
- TRBD1 TRBJ2-5 TRBV5-8 CASSTGVPETQYF TGTGCCAGCAGCACAGGGGTCCCAGAGACCCAGTACTTC
- - TRBJ1-1 TRBV6-5 CASRTPRGGNTEAFF TGTGCCAGTCGGACACCTAGGGGGGGGAACACTGAAGCTTTCTTT
- TRBD1 TRBJ1-4 TRBV5-8 CASSLNRGGNEKLFF TGTGCCAGCAGCTTAAACAGGGGAGGTAATGAAAAACTGTTTTTT
- TRBD1 TRBJ2-3 TRBV10-3 CASAGTGTDTQYF TGTGCCTCCGCCGGGACAGGCACAGATACGCAGTATTTT
- - TRBJ2-2 TRBV28 CASTSLGGELFF TGTGCCAGCACCTCCCTTGGGGGGGAGCTGTTTTTT
- TRBD2 TRBJ2-3 TRBV28 CASSSGGVGTDTQYF TGTGCCAGCAGCTCTGGGGGGGTGGGCACAGATACGCAGTATTTT
- - TRBJ1-2 TRBV6-6 CASSYGRVEGYTF TGTGCCAGCAGTTATGGCAGGGTAGAAGGCTACACCTTC
- - TRBJ2-7 TRBV28 CASSLYGWSGRRYEQYF TGTGCCAGCAGTTTATATGGGTGGTCGGGGCGCCGCTACGAGCAGTACTTC
- - TRBJ1-3 TRBV6-5 CASSADRSSGNTIYF TGTGCCAGCAGTGCCGACAGGAGCTCTGGAAACACCATATATTTT
- TRBD1 TRBJ1-2 TRBV2 CASGAGTGGLGYTF TGTGCCAGCGGCGCCGGGACAGGGGGCTTGGGCTACACCTTC
- TRBD2 TRBJ2-2 TRBV29-1 CSAKPSGASGDTGELFF TGCAGCGCCAAGCCGAGTGGGGCTAGCGGGGACACCGGGGAGCTGTTTTTT
- - TRBJ2-1 TRBV6-5 CASTRGRGLYNEQFF TGTGCCAGCACCCGCGGCAGGGGACTTTACAATGAGCAGTTCTTC
few - TRBJ1-3 TRBV28 CASSPLLTGNTIYF TGTGCCAGCAGTCCCCTCCTCACTGGAAACACCATATATTTT
- - TRBJ1-5 TRBV28 CASSYNSNQPQHF TGTGCCAGCAGTTATAATAGCAATCAGCCCCAGCATTTT
- TRBD2 TRBJ2-1 TRBV5-1 CASTGTSGSYNEQFF TGCGCCAGCACCGGGACTAGCGGGAGTTACAATGAGCAGTTCTTC
- TRBD2 TRBJ2-2 TRBV28 CASSGKREKVGELFF TGTGCCAGCAGTGGCAAGCGGGAGAAGGTCGGGGAGCTGTTTTTT
- - TRBJ1-1 TRBV4-2 CASSQDPIGAFF TGTGCCAGCAGCCAGGACCCTATCGGAGCTTTCTTT
few TRBD2 TRBJ2-1 TRBV19 CASSPGTSGRDEQFF TGTGCCAGTAGTCCCGGGACTAGCGGGAGGGATGAGCAGTTCTTC
- TRBD1 TRBJ2-2 TRBV19 CASSRQGFPGELFF TGTGCCAGTAGTAGACAGGGTTTCCCCGGGGAGCTGTTTTTT
- - TRBJ2-6 TRBV18 CASSPPSTSGANVLTF TGTGCCAGCTCACCACCTTCGACCTCTGGGGCCAACGTCCTGACTTTC
once TRBD1 TRBJ1-1 TRBV5-6 CASSFKAGTVNTEAFF TGTGCCAGCAGCTTCAAAGCCGGGACAGTGAACACTGAAGCTTTCTTT
- - TRBJ2-4 TRBV5-6 CASSYVGSQAKNIQYF TGTGCCAGCAGCTACGTGGGGTCTCAGGCCAAAAACATTCAGTACTTC